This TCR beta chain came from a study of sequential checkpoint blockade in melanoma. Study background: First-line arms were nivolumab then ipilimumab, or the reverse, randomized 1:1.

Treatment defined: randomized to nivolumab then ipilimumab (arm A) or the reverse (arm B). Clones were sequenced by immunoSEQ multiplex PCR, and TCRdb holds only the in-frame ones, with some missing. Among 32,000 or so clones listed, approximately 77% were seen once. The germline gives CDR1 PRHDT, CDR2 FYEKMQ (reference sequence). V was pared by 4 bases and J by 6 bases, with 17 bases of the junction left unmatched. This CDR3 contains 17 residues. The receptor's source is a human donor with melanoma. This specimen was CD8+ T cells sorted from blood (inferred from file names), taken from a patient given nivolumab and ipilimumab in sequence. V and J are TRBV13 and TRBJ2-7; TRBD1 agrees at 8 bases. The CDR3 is CASSSARARRQGPEQYF. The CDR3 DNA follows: TGTGCCAGCAGCTCCGCCCGCGCTCGACGACAGGGGCCCGAGCAGTACTTC. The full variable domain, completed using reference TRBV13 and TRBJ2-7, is AAGVIQSPRHLIKEKRETATLKCYPIPRHDTVYWYQQGPGQDPQFLISFYEKMQSDKGSIPDRFSAQQFSDYHSELNMSSLELGDSALYFCASSSARARRQGPEQYFGPGTRLTVT.